This T cell receptor (beta chain) stems from a study of blood T cell repertoires in COVID-19. On the study more broadly: Whether acute or convalescent, the COVID-19 samples came from the United States, Italy and Spain.

Assay: immunoSEQ multiplex PCR; the TCRdb copy retains only in-frame clones and omits some. The table lists 150,000 or so clones, around 90% of them singletons. V shed 4 bases, J shed 6 bases, and the junction held 9 bases outside the gene matches. CDR1 and CDR2 from the germline V gene are SGHTS and YDEGEE. This CDR3 spans 15 amino acids. Material for sequencing was peripheral blood. This receptor was taken from a human donor in a cohort sampled during active COVID-19. This chain connects TRBV5-8 to TRBJ2-4, with TRBD1 matching over 8 bases. CDR3 protein: CASSPGQGARNIQYF. Written as DNA, the CDR3 is TGTGCCAGCAGCCCCGGGCAGGGGGCTAGAAACATTCAGTACTTC.